The 3 T cell receptor beta chains reported below all come from one sample, sequenced in a study of identical twins. From the 5' RACE reads, TCRdb called clonotypes with MiXCR, one entry per CDR3 protein. The sample contains about 240,000 distinct CDR3 sequences, more than 9% of which appear only once. Sequenced material: memory T cells sorted from blood. The receptors were sampled from a man over 45 in good health.

This clonotype was observed a handful of times. The chain uses TRBV7-2 and TRBJ2-2; D may be TRBD1 (5 bases). Trimming took off 6 bases at V and 9 bases at J, with 17 bases between the two ends. This CDR3 comprises 14 residues. The germline V gene has CDR1 SGHTA and CDR2 FQGNSA. CDR3 in amino acids: CASRSSGQGRELFF. For the CDR3, the DNA is TGTGCCAGCAGGTCATCAGGGCAGGGTAGGGAGCTGTTTTTT.

The chain joins TRBV11-2 to TRBJ2-1, with 10 bases fitting TRBD2. After removal of 0 bases from V and 16 bases from J, the junction contained 6 bases not matched to a gene. The CDR3 spans 13 residues. Germline V lookup: CDR1 SGHAT, CDR2 FQNNGV. For the CDR3, the DNA is TGTGCCAGCAGCTTAGATCCTAGCGGGAGTTTTTTCTTC. Encoded protein: CASSLDPSGSFFF.

Sample share makes this clonotype medium-sized. This rearrangement joins TRBV28 to TRBJ2-3, with 9 bases lining up with TRBD1. This CDR3 region has 19 residues. With V trimmed by 4 bases and J by 0 bases, 14 bases remained unmatched. CDR1 MDHEN and CDR2 SYDVKM come from the germline V gene. The CDR3: CASSSSGTGLTSSTDTQYF. The CDR3 DNA reads TGTGCCAGCAGTTCATCCGGGACAGGGCTGACTTCTAGCACAGATACGCAGTATTTT.